What follows describes a single TCR beta chain. It has no known antigen specificity. Per-nucleotide qualities are absent, and no much larger clonotype sits a single base away. The data are from a study of T cell responses to AZD1222 COVID-19 vaccine (dated by TCRdb to the early 2020s). With respect to the entire study: A total of around 240 trial participants underwent TCR sequencing, of whom about 210 had received two doses of AZD1222 and 26 had received two doses of the MenACWY control vaccine. Trial participants were enrolled into age subgroups of 18-55, 56-69 and 70-plus years, which contained about 150, 28 and 57 TCR-sequenced participants, respectively. General study outcomes and caveats: The vaccine-associated CD4 TCRs covered the entire spike protein, and the dominant responses fell in regions 160-218 and 743-854. A significant rise in spike-specific TCR breadth and depth was observed after two AZD1222 doses relative to day 0 and relative to MenACWY recipients. Most participants were white British and females outnumbered males, and the authors suggested that clonal diversity may have been underestimated. The 56-69-year group was small, and its depth increase did not reach significance, likely because of low power. Because no day 14 peak-response samples were available, the repertoires could be characterized only after the peak T cell response. Reportedly, close to half of the unique spike-specific TCRs recognized epitopes lying outside the regions that are mutated in the B.1.351 and B.1.1.7 variants. Conclusions about previously exposed vaccinees are limited because only six or seven AZD1222 recipients were SARS-CoV-2 seropositive at baseline.

Trimming removed 6 bases from V and 1 base from J, leaving 9 bases between the germline ends. Including cysteine and phenylalanine, the CDR3 has 13 amino acids. The only DNA kept is the CDR3, 39 bases in frame from the first base. The CDR3 regions of human TCRbeta chains were subjected to immunosequencing. The study's own analysis went as follows. TCRs in the repertoires were matched against a reference library of SARS-CoV-2-specific TCRs that had been generated with the MIRA antigen-specificity platform. Breadth was defined as the fraction of unique TCRs that were SARS-CoV-2-associated. Depth was defined as the fraction of total T cells that were SARS-CoV-2-associated. Using the MIRA data, each spike-specific TCR was assigned both to the spike region to which the TCR was reactive and to a CD4 or CD8 class. Log10-transformed breadth and depth values were compared by one-way ANOVA with Sidak's multiple comparisons tests. The table was pulled from immuneACCESS by TCRdb, which kept in-frame rearrangements only. Such tables lose some clones; where checked, under half of the loss comes from unresolved V genes, and the rest has no known cause. Clone size and V and J calls were adopted from that table, with D and trimming inferred from the DNA. This sample has roughly 150,000 clones in its table, and more than 75% of those were observed once. The ten largest clones add up to about a tenth of the sample.

The sample's time point, from its label and the paper: about 28 days (+/-7) after the second vaccine dose. Because spike-specific TCR depth and breadth did not differ between the two schedules, AZD1222 recipients who got a second dose at roughly 4 weeks were pooled with those who got a second dose at roughly 12 weeks. Vaccinee samples were obtained from the UK trials COV001 and COV002, which included a single-blind randomized controlled phase 2/3 trial of AZD1222 (ChAdOx1 nCoV-19) in healthy adults. For TCRbeta chain sequencing, PBMC samples were collected from trial participants at day 0 and at day 28 after the second dose.

Here the sequenced sample was peripheral blood, taken 28 days after the second AZD1222 dose. In this chain, TRBV6-7 is recombined with TRBJ1-1; too little of a D gene remains to name it. TRBV6-7 is designated an ORF whose function remains uncertain. The sequence was obtained from an adult who received the AZD1222 COVID-19 vaccine. The CDR3 protein: CASSLRRNTEAFF. The base sequence is TGTGCCAGCAGCCTACGTCGGAACACTGAAGCTTTCTTT.